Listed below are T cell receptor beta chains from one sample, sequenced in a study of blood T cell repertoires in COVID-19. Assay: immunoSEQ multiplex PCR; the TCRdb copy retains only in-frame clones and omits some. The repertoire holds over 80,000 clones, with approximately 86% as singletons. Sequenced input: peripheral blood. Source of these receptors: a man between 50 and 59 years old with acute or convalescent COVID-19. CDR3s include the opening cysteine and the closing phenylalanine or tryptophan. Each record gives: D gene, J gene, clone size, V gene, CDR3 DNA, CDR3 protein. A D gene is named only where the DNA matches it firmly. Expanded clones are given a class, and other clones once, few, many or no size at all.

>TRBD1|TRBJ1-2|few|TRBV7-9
TGTGCCAGCAGCTTAACCGGGACAGGGGGCATGAGCTATGGCTACACCTTC
CASSLTGTGGMSYGYTF
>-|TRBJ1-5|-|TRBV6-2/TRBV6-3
TGTGCCAGCAGTCGCCCAGGGGATAGCAATCAGCCCCAGCATTTT
CASSRPGDSNQPQHF
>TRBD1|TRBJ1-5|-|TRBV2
TGTGCCAGCAGGATCCGGACAGGGGGTGGCAATCAGCCCCAGCATTTT
CASRIRTGGGNQPQHF
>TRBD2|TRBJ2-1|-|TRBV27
TGTGCCAGCAGTTCCATTATGGCCGGGCCTAGCGGGAGTAGTAATGAGCAGTTCTTC
CASSSIMAGPSGSSNEQFF
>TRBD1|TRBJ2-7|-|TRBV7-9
TGTGCCAGCAGCCCTGGGGACAGGGCCTACGAGCAGTACTTC
CASSPGDRAYEQYF
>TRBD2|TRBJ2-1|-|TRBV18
TGTGCCAGCTCACCAGAGACTAGCGGGAGGTCCTACAATGAGCAGTTCTTC
CASSPETSGRSYNEQFF
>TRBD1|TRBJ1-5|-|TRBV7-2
TGTGCCAGCAGCTTAGTAGGGACAGGTAGCAATCAGCCCCAGCATTTT
CASSLVGTGSNQPQHF
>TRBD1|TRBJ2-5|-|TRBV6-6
TGTGCCAGCAGTTACCCCACAGGGGGGTATGAGACCCAGTACTTC
CASSYPTGGYETQYF
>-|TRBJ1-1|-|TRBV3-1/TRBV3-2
TGTGCCAGCAGCCTCCGGGCAGGGGCGAACACTGAAGCTTTCTTT
CASSLRAGANTEAFF
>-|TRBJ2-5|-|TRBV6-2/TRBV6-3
TGTGCCAGCAGTTACCCTGCTCGGGTCGCAGGGGATTCGAGAGAGACCCAGTACTTC
CASSYPARVAGDSRETQYF
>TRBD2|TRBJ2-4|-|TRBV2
TGTGCCAGCAGTCCAACTAGCGGGAGCGGCGGCATTCAGTACTTC
CASSPTSGSGGIQYF
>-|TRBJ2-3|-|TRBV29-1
TGCAGCGCGCCGCGGGGAGGCACAGATACGCAGTATTTT
CSAPRGGTDTQYF
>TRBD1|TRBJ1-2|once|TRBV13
TGTGCCAGCAGCTTAATGCGACAGGGAGAAGCTAACTATGGCTACACCTTC
CASSLMRQGEANYGYTF
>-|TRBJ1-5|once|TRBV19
TGTGCCAGTAGTATTGGGTCAGGGTATAGCAATCAGCCCCAGCATTTT
CASSIGSGYSNQPQHF
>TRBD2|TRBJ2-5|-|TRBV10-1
TGCGCCAGCAACCGTGGGAGGGCCCCCCAAGAGACCCAGTACTTC
CASNRGRAPQETQYF
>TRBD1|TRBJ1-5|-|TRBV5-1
TGCGCCAGCAGAACCGGGACAGGGGTAGAGCAGCCCCAGCATTTT
CASRTGTGVEQPQHF
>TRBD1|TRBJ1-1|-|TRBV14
TGTGCCAGCAGCCTTTGGGACAGGGGGACTGAAGCTTTCTTT
CASSLWDRGTEAFF
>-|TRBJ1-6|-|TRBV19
TGTGCCTCCCGGTCGGGAAATTCACCCCTCCACTTT
CASRSGNSPLHF
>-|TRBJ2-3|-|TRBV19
TGTGCCAGTAGTATATTACGCGGAAAAGATACGCAGTATTTT
CASSILRGKDTQYF
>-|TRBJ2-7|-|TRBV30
TGTGCCTGGAGCCGCCGGACAGTTCACGAGCAGTACTTC
CAWSRRTVHEQYF
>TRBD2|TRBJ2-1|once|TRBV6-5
TGTGCCAGCAGACCCCGACTAGCGGTTCCTGAGCAGTTCTTC
CASRPRLAVPEQFF
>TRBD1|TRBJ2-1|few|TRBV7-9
TGTGCCAGCAGCCCCCACGATGGCAGGGGGTCTGAGCAGTTCTTC
CASSPHDGRGSEQFF
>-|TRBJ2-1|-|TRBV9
TGTGCCAGCAGCGCCCTCCGGGACTTTTACAATGAGCAGTTCTTC
CASSALRDFYNEQFF
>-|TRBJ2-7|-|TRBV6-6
TGTGCCAGCAGTTACTCGTCCGGGGTTGGGGACGAGCAGTACTTC
CASSYSSGVGDEQYF
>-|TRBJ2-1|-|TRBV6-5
TGTGCCAGCATTCCTCAGGGGTTCTCCTACAATGAGCAGTTCTTC
CASIPQGFSYNEQFF